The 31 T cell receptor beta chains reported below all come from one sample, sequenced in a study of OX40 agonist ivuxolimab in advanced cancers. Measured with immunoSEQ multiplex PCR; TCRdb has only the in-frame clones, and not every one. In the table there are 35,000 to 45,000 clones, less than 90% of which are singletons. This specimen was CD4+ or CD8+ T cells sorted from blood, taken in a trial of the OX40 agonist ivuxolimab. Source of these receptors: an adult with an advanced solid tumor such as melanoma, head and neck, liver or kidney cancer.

The CDR3 region is CASSGEVEAFF. DNA for the CDR3: TGCGCCAGCAGTGGGGAGGTTGAAGCTTTCTTT. V usage is TRBV10-2 and J usage is TRBJ1-1; D is unclear. Trimming removed 4 bases from V and 7 bases from J, with 7 bases in between. The CDR3 loop spans 11 amino acids. Per germline, CDR1 WSHSY and CDR2 SAAADI.

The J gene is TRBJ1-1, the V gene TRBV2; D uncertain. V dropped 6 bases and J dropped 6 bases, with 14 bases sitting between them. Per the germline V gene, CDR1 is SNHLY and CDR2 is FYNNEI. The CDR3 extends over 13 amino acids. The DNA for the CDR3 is TGTGCCAGCAGGGACGACCTCGGGCCTGAAGCTTTCTTT. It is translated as CASRDDLGPEAFF.

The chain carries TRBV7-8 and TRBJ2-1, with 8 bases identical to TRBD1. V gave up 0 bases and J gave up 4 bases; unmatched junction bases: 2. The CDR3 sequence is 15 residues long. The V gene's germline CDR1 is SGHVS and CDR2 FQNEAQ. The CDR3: CASSLANRGYNEQFF. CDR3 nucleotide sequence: TGTGCCAGCAGCTTAGCGAACAGGGGGTACAATGAGCAGTTCTTC.

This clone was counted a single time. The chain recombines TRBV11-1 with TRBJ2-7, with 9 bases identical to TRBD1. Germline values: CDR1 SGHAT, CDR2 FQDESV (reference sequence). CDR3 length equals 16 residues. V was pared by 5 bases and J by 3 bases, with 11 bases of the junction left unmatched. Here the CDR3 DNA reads TGTGCCAGCAGCAAGGGACAGGGTGGCAACCTCTACGAGCAGTACTTC. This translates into CASSKGQGGNLYEQYF.

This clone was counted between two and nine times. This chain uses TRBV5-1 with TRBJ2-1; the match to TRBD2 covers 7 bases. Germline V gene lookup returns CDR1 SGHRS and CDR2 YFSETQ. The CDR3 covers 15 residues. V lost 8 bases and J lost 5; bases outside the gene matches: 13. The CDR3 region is CASWRGNHKNNEQFF. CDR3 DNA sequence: TGCGCCAGTTGGCGGGGGAACCACAAAAACAATGAGCAGTTCTTC.

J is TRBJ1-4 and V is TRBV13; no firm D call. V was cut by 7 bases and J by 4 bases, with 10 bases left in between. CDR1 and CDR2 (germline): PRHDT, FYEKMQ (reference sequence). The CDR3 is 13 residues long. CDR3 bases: TGTGCCAGCAAGAATTCAGATAATGAAAAACTGTTTTTT. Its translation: CASKNSDNEKLFF.

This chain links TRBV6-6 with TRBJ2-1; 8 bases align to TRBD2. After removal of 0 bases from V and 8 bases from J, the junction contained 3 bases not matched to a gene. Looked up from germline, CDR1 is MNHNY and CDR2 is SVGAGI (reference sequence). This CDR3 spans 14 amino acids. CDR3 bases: TGTGCCAGCAGTTACTCGTTCGGGGGGGATGAGCAGTTCTTC. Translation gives CASSYSFGGDEQFF.

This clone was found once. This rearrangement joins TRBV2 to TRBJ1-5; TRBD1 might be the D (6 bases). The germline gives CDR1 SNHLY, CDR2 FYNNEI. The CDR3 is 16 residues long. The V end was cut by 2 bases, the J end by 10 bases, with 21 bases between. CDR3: CASSETSGTPKRPQHF. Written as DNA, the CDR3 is TGTGCCAGCAGTGAAACCTCCGGGACACCTAAAAGACCCCAGCATTTT.

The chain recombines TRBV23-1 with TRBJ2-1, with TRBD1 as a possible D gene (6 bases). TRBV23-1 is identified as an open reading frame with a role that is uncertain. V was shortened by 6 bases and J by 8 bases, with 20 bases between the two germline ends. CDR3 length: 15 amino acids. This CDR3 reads CASRPGATCTDEQFF. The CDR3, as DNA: TGCGCCAGCAGACCAGGGGCTACCTGTACGGATGAGCAGTTCTTC.

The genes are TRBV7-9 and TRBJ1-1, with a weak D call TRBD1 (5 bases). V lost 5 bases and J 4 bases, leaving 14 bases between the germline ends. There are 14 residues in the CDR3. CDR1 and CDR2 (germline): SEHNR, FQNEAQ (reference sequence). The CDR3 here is CASSLIRGGTEAFF. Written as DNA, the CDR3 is TGTGCCAGCAGCCTTATCCGGGGGGGCACTGAAGCTTTCTTT.

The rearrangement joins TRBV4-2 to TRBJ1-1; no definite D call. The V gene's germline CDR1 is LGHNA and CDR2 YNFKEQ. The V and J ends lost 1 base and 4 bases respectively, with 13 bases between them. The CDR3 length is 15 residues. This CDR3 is CASSQGPGEGTEAFF. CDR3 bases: TGTGCCAGCAGCCAAGGTCCCGGGGAGGGCACTGAAGCTTTCTTT.

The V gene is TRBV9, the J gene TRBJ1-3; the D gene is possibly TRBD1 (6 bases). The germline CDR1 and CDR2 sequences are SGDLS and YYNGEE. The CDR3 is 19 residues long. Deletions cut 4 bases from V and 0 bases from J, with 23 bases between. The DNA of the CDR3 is TGTGCCAGCAGCTTTCCAATCGCTCCCGACAGGAACTCTGGAAACACCATATATTTT. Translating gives CASSFPIAPDRNSGNTIYF.

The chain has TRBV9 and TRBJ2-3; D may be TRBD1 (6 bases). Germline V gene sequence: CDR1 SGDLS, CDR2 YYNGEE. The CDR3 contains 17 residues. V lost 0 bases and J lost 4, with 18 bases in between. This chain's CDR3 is CASSVESSTGKADTQYF. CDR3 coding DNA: TGTGCCAGCAGCGTAGAGAGTTCAACAGGGAAGGCAGATACGCAGTATTTT. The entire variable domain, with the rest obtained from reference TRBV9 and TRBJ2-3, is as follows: DSGVTQTPKHLITATGQRVTLRCSPRSGDLSVYWYQQSLDQGLQFLIQYYNGEERAKGNILERFSAQQFPDLHSELNLSSLELGDSALYFCASSVESSTGKADTQYFGPGTRLTVL.

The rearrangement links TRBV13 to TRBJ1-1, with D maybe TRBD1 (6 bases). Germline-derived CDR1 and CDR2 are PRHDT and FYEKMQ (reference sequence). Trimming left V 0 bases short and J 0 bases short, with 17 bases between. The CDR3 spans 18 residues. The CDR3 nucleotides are TGTGCCAGCAGCTTAGGTGGGGTTTGGGAGGGGGTGAACACTGAAGCTTTCTTT. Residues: CASSLGGVWEGVNTEAFF.

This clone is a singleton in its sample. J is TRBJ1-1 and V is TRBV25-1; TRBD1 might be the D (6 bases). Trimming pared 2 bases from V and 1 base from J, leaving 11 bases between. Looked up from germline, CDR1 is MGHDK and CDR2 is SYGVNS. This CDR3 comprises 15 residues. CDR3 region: CASSETADRNTEAFF. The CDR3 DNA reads TGTGCCAGCAGTGAAACGGCGGACAGGAACACTGAAGCTTTCTTT.

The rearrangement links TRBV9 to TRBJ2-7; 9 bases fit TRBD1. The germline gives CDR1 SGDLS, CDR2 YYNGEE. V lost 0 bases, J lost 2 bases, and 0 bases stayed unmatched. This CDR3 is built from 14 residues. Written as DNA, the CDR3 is TGTGCCAGCAGCGTAGGGACAGGGGCCTACGAGCAGTACTTC. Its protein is CASSVGTGAYEQYF.

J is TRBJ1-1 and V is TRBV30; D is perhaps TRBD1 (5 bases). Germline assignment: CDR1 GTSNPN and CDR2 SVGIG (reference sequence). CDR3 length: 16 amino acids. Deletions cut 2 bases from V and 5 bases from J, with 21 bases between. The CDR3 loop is CAWSPTGGGTVTEAFF. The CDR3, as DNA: TGTGCCTGGAGTCCCACCGGGGGGGGAACAGTGACTGAAGCTTTCTTT.

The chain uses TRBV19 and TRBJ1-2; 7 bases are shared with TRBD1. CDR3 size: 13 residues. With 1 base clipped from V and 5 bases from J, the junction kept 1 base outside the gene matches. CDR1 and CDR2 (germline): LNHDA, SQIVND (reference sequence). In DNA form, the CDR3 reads TGTGCCAGTAGTATAGGCAGGGGGTATGGCTACACCTTC. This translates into CASSIGRGYGYTF.

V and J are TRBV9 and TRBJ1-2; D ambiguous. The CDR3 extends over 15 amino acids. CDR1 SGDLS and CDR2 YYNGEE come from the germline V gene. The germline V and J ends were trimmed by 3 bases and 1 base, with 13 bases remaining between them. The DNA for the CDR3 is TGTGCCAGCAGCGGAGAGACACCATTTAACTATGGCTACACCTTC. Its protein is CASSGETPFNYGYTF.

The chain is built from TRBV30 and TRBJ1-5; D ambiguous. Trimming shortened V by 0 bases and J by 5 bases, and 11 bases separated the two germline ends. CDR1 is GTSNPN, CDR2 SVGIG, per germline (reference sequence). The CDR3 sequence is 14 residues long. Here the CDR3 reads CAWSVVREDQPQHF. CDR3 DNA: TGTGCCTGGAGTGTAGTTAGGGAGGATCAGCCCCAGCATTTT. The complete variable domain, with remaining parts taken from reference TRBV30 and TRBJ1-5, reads SQTIHQWPATLVQPVGSPLSLECTVEGTSNPNLYWYRQAAGRGLQLLFYSVGIGQISSEVPQNLSASRPQDRQFILSSKKLLLSDSGFYLCAWSVVREDQPQHFGDGTRLSIL.

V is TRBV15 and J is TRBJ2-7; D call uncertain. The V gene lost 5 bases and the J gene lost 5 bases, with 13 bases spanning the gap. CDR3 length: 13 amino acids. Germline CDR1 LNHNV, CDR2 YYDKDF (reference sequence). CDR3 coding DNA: TGTGCCACCAGCTTCATTTATGGGAACGAGCAGTACTTC. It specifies CATSFIYGNEQYF.

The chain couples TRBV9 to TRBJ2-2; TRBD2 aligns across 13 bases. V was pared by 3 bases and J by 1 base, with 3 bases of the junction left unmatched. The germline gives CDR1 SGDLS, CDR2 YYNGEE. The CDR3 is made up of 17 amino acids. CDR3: CASSARLAGGNTGELFF. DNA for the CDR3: TGTGCCAGCAGCGCCCGACTAGCGGGGGGGAACACCGGGGAGCTGTTTTTT.

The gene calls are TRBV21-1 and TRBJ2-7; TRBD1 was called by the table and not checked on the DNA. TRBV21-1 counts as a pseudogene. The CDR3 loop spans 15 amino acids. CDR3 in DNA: TGTGCCAGCAGCAAAGTGGGGACAGGGGTCAACGAGCAGTACTTC. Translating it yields CASSKVGTGVNEQYF.

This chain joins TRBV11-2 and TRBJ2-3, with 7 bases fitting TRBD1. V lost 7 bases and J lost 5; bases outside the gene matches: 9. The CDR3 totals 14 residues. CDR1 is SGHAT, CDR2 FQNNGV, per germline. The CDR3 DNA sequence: TGTGCCAGCATCTCCGGGACAGCAAAAGATACGCAGTATTTT. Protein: CASISGTAKDTQYF.

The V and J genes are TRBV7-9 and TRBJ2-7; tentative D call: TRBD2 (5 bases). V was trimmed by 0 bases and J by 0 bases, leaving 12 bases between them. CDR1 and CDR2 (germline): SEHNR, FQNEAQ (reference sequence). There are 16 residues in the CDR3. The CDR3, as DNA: TGTGCCAGCAGCTTAGCGAGTCTAGCCTTCTCCTACGAGCAGTACTTC. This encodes CASSLASLAFSYEQYF.

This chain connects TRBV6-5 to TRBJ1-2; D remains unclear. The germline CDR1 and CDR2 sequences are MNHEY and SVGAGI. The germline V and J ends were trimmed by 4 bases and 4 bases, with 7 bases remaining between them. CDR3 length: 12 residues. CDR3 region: CASSSGPYGYTF. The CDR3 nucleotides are TGTGCCAGCAGTTCTGGGCCCTATGGCTACACCTTC.

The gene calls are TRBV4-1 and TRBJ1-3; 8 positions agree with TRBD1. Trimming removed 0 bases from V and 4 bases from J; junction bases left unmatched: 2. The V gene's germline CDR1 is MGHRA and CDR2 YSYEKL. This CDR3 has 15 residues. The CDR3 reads CASSQEDRVGNTIYF. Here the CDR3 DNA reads TGCGCCAGCAGCCAAGAGGACAGGGTCGGAAACACCATATATTTT.

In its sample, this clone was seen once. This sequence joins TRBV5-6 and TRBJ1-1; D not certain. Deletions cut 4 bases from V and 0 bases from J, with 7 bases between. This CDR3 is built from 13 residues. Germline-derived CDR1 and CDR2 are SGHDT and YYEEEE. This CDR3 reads CASSLTLNTEAFF. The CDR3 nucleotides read TGTGCCAGCAGCCTAACGTTGAACACTGAAGCTTTCTTT.

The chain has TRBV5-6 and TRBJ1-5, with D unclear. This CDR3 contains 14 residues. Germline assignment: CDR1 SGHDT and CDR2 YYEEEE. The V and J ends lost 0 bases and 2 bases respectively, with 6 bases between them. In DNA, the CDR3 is TGTGCCAGCAGCTTGGGACGGGGCAATCAGCCCCAGCATTTT. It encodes CASSLGRGNQPQHF.

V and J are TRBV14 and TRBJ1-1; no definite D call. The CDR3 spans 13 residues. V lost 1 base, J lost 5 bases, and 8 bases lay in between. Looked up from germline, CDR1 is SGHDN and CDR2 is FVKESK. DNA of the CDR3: TGTGCCAGCAGCCAAGTCGTGTGGACTGAAGCTTTCTTT. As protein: CASSQVVWTEAFF.

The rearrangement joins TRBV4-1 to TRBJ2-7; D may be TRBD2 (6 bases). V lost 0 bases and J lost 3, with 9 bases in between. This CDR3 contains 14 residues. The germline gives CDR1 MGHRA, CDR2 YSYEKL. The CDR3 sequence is CASSQDRGFYEQYF. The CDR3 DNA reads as TGCGCCAGCAGCCAAGACCGGGGGTTCTACGAGCAGTACTTC.